One T cell receptor beta chain is described in this entry. Its target is not known. The read finishes 3 residues shy of the CDR3 end, and the germline J gene is used to complete it. Genomic DNA, averaging approximately 1,300 ng per sample, yielded TCR beta CDR3 via immunoSEQ. Sequencing was performed with immunoSEQ multiplex PCR; in TCRdb, only in-frame clones are kept and a portion is missing. The table lists tens of thousands of clones. Looked up from germline, CDR1 is GTSNPN and CDR2 is SVGIG (reference sequence). Trimming took 4 bases from V and 2 from J, leaving 16 bases between them. The CDR3 extends over 15 amino acids. This sample was included in a study of T cells in women clearing cervical HPV infection. Study summary: HLA type stays a possible confounder, typing being limited. Study results and caveats: Cases and controls were distinguished at AUC 0.83 by richness and V genes.

The sample was blood buffy coat. The chain recombines TRBV30 with TRBJ2-3, with D perhaps matching TRBD1 (7 bases). The TCR originated in a woman between 18 and 70 years old with a cervical HPV16 infection that either progressed to CIN3+ or cleared (not recorded which). The CDR3 loop is CAWMRRDSYTDTQYF. The CDR3 DNA, read in part, is TGTGCCTGGATGAGGCGGGACAGCTACACAGATACG.